This T cell receptor beta chain came from a study of blood T cell repertoires in COVID-19. The study counted Cohort 3 donors as recovered given two negative PCRs, clearance, or symptom resolution. Clones were sequenced by immunoSEQ multiplex PCR, and TCRdb holds only the in-frame ones, with some missing. This table holds 330,000 or so clones, about 87% found once. The germline V gene encodes CDR1 MNHEY and CDR2 SVGAGI. V was clipped by 6 bases and J by 2 bases; unmatched bases: 4. The CDR3 is 14 amino acids. This TCR derives from a man younger than 45 who had recovered from COVID-19. The rearrangement uses TRBV6-5 and TRBJ1-5; 7 bases are a match to TRBD1. The sample consisted of PBMCs or T cells enriched from blood (not recorded which). CDR3 region: CASRSGTGNQPQHF. The CDR3 nucleotides read TGTGCCAGCAGATCCGGGACAGGCAATCAGCCCCAGCATTTT.